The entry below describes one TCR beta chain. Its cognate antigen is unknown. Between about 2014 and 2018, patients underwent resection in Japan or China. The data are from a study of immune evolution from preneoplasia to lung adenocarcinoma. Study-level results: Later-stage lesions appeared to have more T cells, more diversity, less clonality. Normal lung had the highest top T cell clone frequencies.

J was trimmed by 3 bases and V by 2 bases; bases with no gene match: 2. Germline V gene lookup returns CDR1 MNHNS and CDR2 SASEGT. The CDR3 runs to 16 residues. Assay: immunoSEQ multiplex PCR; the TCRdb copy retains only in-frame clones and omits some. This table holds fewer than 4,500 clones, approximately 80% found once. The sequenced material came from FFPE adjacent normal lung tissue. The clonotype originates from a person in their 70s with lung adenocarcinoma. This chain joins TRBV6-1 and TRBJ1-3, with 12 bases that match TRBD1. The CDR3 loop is CASSEWDRGLGNTIYF. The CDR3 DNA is TGTGCCAGCAGTGAATGGGACAGGGGGCTTGGAAACACCATATATTTT.